The following is a TCR beta chain sequence with its context. What it binds is unknown. TCRB transcripts that were expressed got sequenced, as all of the isolated RNA had been reverse transcribed. Here immunoSEQ multiplex PCR was the method, and the copy in TCRdb shows in-frame clones only, minus some. The data contain around 350,000 clones, around 12% of them seen just once; the ten biggest clones take up roughly 0.017%. This sample stems from a study of beta chain features in type 1 diabetes. In the study overall: On cell yields, gender and age, patients and healthy donors were similar. Study-wide results and caveats: Type 1 diabetes patients had TCRB CDR3s that were shorter (moderately but significantly so) in all four CD4+ subsets.

CDR3 size: 15 residues. The germline gives CDR1 GTSNPN, CDR2 SVGIG (reference sequence). Trimming cost V 0 bases and J 2 bases; bases outside gene matches: 7. The sample comprised naive CD4+ T cells from blood. This clonotype originated in a man aged 18 to 29 in good health. The chain joins TRBV30 to TRBJ2-7, with 7 bases fitting TRBD1. The CDR3 spells CAWSVFRGTTYEQYF. The CDR3 region has the DNA TGTGCCTGGAGTGTATTCAGGGGGACGACCTACGAGCAGTACTTC.